This T cell receptor (beta chain) was retrieved from a study of OX40 agonist ivuxolimab in advanced cancers. This table comes from immunoSEQ multiplex PCR, and its TCRdb copy is limited to in-frame clones, with some not included. Of about 54,000 clones listed, around 93% are singletons. Study-wide findings and caveats: Some nonresponders also had low normalized T-cell clonal expansion. Antigen specificity remained undetermined for the expanded peripheral T cells. CD8+ T cells were the subset that, on average, had more expanded clones than CD4+.

V lost 4 bases and J lost 4; bases outside the gene matches: 5. CDR1 is SGHRS and CDR2 is YFSETQ in the germline V gene. The length of the CDR3 is 15 residues. The cohort excluded patients with autoimmune disease history or systemic immunosuppression. In regard to this clone: What it binds is unknown.

The chain carries TRBV5-1 and TRBJ2-3, with 11 bases that match TRBD2. The sequence was obtained from an adult with an advanced solid tumor such as melanoma, head and neck, liver or kidney cancer. The source material was CD4+ or CD8+ T cells sorted from blood, sampled in a trial of the OX40 agonist ivuxolimab. CDR3 amino acids: CASSRTSGGSDTQYF. CDR3 coding DNA: TGCGCCAGCAGCCGTACTAGCGGGGGTTCAGATACGCAGTATTTT.